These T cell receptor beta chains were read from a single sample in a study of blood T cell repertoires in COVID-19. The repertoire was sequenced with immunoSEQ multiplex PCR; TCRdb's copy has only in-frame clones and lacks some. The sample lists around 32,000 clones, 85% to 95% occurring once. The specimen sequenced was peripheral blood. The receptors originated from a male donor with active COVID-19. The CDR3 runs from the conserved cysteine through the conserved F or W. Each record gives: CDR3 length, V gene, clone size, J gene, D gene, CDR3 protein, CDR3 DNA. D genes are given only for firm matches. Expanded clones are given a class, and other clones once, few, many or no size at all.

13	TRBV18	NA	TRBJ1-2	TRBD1	CASSADRAYGYTF	TGTGCCAGCTCAGCGGACAGGGCCTATGGCTACACCTTC
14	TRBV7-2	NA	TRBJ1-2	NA	CASSGLGRGGGYTF	TGTGCCAGCAGCGGTCTTGGACGAGGAGGTGGCTACACCTTC
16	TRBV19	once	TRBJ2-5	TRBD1	CASSIRGTGGGETQYF	TGTGCCAGTAGTATTCGGGGGACAGGGGGAGGGGAGACCCAGTACTTC
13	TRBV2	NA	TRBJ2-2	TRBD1	CAARTGSTGELFF	TGTGCCGCCCGGACAGGCAGCACCGGGGAGCTGTTTTTT
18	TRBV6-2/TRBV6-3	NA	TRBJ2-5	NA	CASSYSGTGSTIRETQYF	TGTGCCAGCAGTTATTCAGGGACTGGTTCAACGATTCGGGAGACCCAGTACTTC
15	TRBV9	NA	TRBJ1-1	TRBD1	CASSRRQGPNTEAFF	TGTGCCAGCAGCCGCCGACAGGGGCCGAACACTGAAGCTTTCTTT
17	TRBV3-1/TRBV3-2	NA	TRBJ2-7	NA	CASSQSPPGHTSYEQYF	TGTGCCAGCAGCCAATCACCGCCGGGACACACATCCTACGAGCAGTACTTC
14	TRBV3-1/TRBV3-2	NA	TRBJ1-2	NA	CASSQVPGPYGYTF	TGTGCCAGCAGCCAAGTTCCAGGCCCCTATGGCTACACCTTC
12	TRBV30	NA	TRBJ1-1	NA	CAWGLQGTEAFF	TGTGCCTGGGGGCTTCAGGGGACTGAAGCTTTCTTT
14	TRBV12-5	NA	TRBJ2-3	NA	CASGLGTVPDTQYF	TGTGCTAGTGGTTTAGGCACAGTTCCAGATACGCAGTATTTT
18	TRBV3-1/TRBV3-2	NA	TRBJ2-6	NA	CASSRGVIGSPGANVLTF	TGTGCCAGCAGCCGAGGAGTAATAGGTAGTCCTGGGGCCAACGTCCTGACTTTC
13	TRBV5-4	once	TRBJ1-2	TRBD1	CASSLQGAYGYTF	TGTGCCAGCAGCCTTCAGGGGGCCTATGGCTACACCTTC
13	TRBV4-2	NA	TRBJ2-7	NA	CASSQPGSYEQYF	TGTGCCAGCAGCCAGCCAGGCTCCTACGAGCAGTACTTC
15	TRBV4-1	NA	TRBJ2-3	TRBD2	CASSQLTSGTDTQYF	TGCGCCAGCAGCCAACTGACTAGCGGTACTGATACGCAGTATTTT
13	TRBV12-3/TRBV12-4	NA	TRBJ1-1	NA	CASSFAGPTEAFF	TGTGCCAGCAGTTTCGCAGGGCCCACTGAAGCTTTCTTT
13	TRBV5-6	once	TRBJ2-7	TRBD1	CASSLDRSYEQYF	TGTGCCAGCAGCCTGGACAGGAGCTACGAGCAGTACTTC
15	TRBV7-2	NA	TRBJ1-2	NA	CASSLALQGGSGYTF	TGTGCCAGCAGCTTAGCGCTCCAGGGTGGATCGGGCTACACCTTC
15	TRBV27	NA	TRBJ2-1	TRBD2	CASSTTSAAHNEQFF	TGTGCCAGCAGTACGACTAGCGCTGCCCACAATGAGCAGTTCTTC
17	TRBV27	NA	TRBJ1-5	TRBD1	CASSLGDRFDSNQPQHF	TGTGCCAGCAGTTTAGGGGACAGGTTCGATAGCAATCAGCCCCAGCATTTT
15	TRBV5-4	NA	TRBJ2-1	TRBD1	CASSKTGGNYNEQFF	TGTGCCAGCAGCAAAACAGGGGGTAACTACAATGAGCAGTTCTTC
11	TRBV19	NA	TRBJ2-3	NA	CASGTLDTQYF	TGTGCCAGTGGCACATTAGATACGCAGTATTTT
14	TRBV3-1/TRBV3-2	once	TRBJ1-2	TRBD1	CASSRGQGSGGYTF	TGTGCCAGCAGCCGTGGACAGGGGTCGGGTGGCTACACCTTC
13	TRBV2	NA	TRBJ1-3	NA	CASSEGRGNTIYF	TGTGCCAGCAGTGAAGGTCGTGGAAACACCATATATTTT
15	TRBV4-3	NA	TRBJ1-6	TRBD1	CASSPGTGVDSPLHF	TGCGCCAGCAGCCCGGGGACAGGGGTGGATTCACCCCTCCACTTT
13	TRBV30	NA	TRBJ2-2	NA	CAWSVWGPGELFF	TGTGCCTGGAGTGTATGGGGGCCCGGGGAGCTGTTTTTT
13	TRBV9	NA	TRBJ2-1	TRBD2	CASSVSLAGEQFF	TGTGCCAGCAGCGTCTCACTAGCGGGGGAGCAGTTCTTC
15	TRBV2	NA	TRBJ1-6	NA	CAGKGVDVSNSPLHF	TGTGCCGGGAAAGGGGTTGATGTTTCCAATTCACCCCTCCACTTT
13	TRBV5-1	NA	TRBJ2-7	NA	CASSSRVQDEQYF	TGCGCCAGCAGCTCCCGGGTACAGGACGAGCAGTACTTC
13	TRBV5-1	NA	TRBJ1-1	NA	CASSLSGEGSAFF	TGCGCCAGCAGCTTGTCAGGTGAGGGATCAGCTTTCTTT
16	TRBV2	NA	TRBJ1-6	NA	CASRTNLAQGNSPLHF	TGTGCCAGCAGAACTAATCTGGCGCAGGGGAACTCACCCCTCCACTTT
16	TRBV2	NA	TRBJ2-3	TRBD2	CASRLRSGGAWDTQYF	TGTGCCAGCAGACTCCGTAGCGGGGGGGCGTGGGATACGCAGTATTTT
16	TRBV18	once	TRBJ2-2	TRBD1	CASSVQGSKNTGELFF	TGTGCCAGCTCGGTACAGGGGTCCAAGAACACCGGGGAGCTGTTTTTT
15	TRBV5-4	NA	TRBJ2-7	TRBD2	CASSPTSGVSYEQYF	TGTGCCAGCAGCCCGACTAGCGGGGTTTCCTACGAGCAGTACTTC
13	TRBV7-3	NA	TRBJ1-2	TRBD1	CASSPGGDRAYSF	TGTGCCAGCAGCCCGGGAGGGGACAGAGCCTACTCCTTC
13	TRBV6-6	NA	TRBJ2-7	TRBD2	CASSSSGGYEQYF	TGTGCCAGCAGCTCCTCGGGGGGCTACGAGCAGTACTTC
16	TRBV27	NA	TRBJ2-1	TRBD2	CASSGPSGGAYNEQFF	TGTGCCAGCAGTGGTCCCAGCGGGGGGGCCTACAATGAGCAGTTCTTC